This T cell receptor beta chain comes out of a study of T cell changes during pregnancy in multiple sclerosis. Germline CDR1 MNHEY, CDR2 SVGAGI. V dropped 0 bases and J dropped 11; count of bases not matched to a gene: 1. The CDR3 extends over 11 amino acids. Measured with immunoSEQ multiplex PCR; TCRdb has only the in-frame clones, and not every one. The sample records approximately 50,000 clones, around 93% being singletons. This clonotype was obtained from a female donor with multiple sclerosis, enrolled in a pregnancy study. The J gene is TRBJ2-7, the V gene TRBV6-5; 7 nucleotides match TRBD1. This sample comprised CD8+ T cells from peripheral blood mononuclear cells, obtained after pregnancy. The CDR3 is CASSYSGTEYF. In DNA form, the CDR3 reads TGTGCCAGCAGTTACTCCGGGACAGAGTACTTC.